This is a list of T cell receptor beta chains from one sample in a study of Graves' ophthalmopathy and Graves' hyperthyroidism. TCRdb ran MiXCR on the multiplex PCR reads and lists one entry per CDR3 protein. The sample shows a few hundred thousand distinct CDR3 sequences, 35% to 45% of them seen only once. Sequencing used peripheral blood or thyroid tissue (not recorded which). The receptors derive from an adult man with Graves' hyperthyroidism. Each CDR3 is given with its conserved first and last residue. The D gene is left open where the match is weak. Only part of the rows carry a size: once, few, many, or a class if the clone is expanded.

J | length | V | size | D | DNA | CDR3
TRBJ2-5 | 13 | TRBV20-1 | many | . | TGCAGTGCTAGAGTCGCACCTCAAGAGACCCAGTACTTC | CSARVAPQETQYF
TRBJ1-1 | 16 | TRBV30 | . | . | TGTGCCTGGAGTGTGCAGGGTTGGTATACGAACACTGAAGCTTTCTTT | CAWSVQGWYTNTEAFF
TRBJ1-2 | 14 | TRBV7-8 | many | . | TGTGCCAGCAGCTTACAGGCCTCCCCCTATGGCTACACCTTC | CASSLQASPYGYTF
TRBJ1-2 | 15 | TRBV7-9 | . | . | TGTGCCAGCAGGAGGTCGGCTCTAGCTAACTATGGCTACACCTTC | CASRRSALANYGYTF
TRBJ2-5 | 13 | TRBV24-1 | . | . | TGTGCCACCAGTCGGAGGTTAGAAGAGACCCAGTACTTC | CATSRRLEETQYF
TRBJ1-1 | 16 | TRBV7-9 | . | TRBD1 | TGTGCCAGCAGCTCCGGACAGGGTGGCGCGAACACTGAAGCTTTCTTT | CASSSGQGGANTEAFF
TRBJ1-5 | 14 | TRBV10-3 | many | . | TGTGCCATCAGTGACGGGGACCCAGGACAGCCCCAGCATTTT | CAISDGDPGQPQHF
TRBJ1-2 | 13 | TRBV6-5 | many | . | TGTGCCAGCAGTTACGGGGCAGACTATGGCTACACCTTC | CASSYGADYGYTF
TRBJ2-2 | 13 | TRBV11-3 | many | . | TGTGCCAGCAGCCCCGCCTTTACCGGGGAGCTGTTTTTT | CASSPAFTGELFF
TRBJ1-2 | 13 | TRBV15 | many | . | TGTGCCACCAGCCCACAGGGAAACTATGGCTACACCTTC | CATSPQGNYGYTF
TRBJ2-3 | 13 | TRBV29-1 | . | . | TGCAGCGTTGCGGGCAGTCACACAGATACGCAGTATTTT | CSVAGSHTDTQYF
TRBJ1-1 | 14 | TRBV5-8 | many | TRBD1 | TGTGCCAGCAGCCTTCAGGGGGCGCGAACTGAAGCTTTCTTT | CASSLQGARTEAFF
TRBJ2-5 | 16 | TRBV20-1 | . | TRBD1 | TGCAGTGCTAGAGATCGAAGTAGGACAGGGGGGATGGCCCAGTACTTC | CSARDRSRTGGMAQYF
TRBJ2-7 | 12 | TRBV7-9 | . | . | TGTGCCAGCGGTTTCGTCCCCTACGAGCAGTACTTC | CASGFVPYEQYF
TRBJ1-2 | 15 | TRBV5-1 | . | . | TGCGCCAGCAGCTCCGACGGACCAGCTAACTATGGCTACACCTTC | CASSSDGPANYGYTF
TRBJ1-3 | 19 | TRBV7-9 | . | . | TGTGCCAGCAGCTTAGCAGAAGTAGGGCCGGCACTCTCTGGAAGCACCATATATTTT | CASSLAEVGPALSGSTIYF
TRBJ1-2 | 12 | TRBV5-8 | . | . | TGTGCCAGCAGCTTGGACGGGGGTGGCTACACCTTC | CASSLDGGGYTF
TRBJ1-6 | 15 | TRBV12-3/TRBV12-4 | . | . | TGTGCCAGCGGCCTGGCGGGGTATCTTAGTTCACCCCTCCACTTT | CASGLAGYLSSPLHF
TRBJ2-1 | 17 | TRBV2 | . | TRBD1 | TGTGCCAGCAGTGACCTTAGGACAGGGGCGATGACCAATGAGCAGTTCTTC | CASSDLRTGAMTNEQFF
TRBJ2-6 | 14 | TRBV24-1 | . | . | TGTGCCACCAGTGATTCCACAGGGCGAGGGACTGAAGCTTTC | CATSDSTGRGTEAF
TRBJ2-7 | 16 | TRBV5-4 | . | TRBD1 | TGTGCCAGCAGCTTGTATAGGGACAGGGGGCCGGGCGAGCAGTACTTC | CASSLYRDRGPGEQYF
TRBJ2-3 | 14 | TRBV5-1 | . | . | TGCGCCAGCAGCTTGACTAGCAGGCGGGATACGCAGTATTTT | CASSLTSRRDTQYF
TRBJ2-2 | 17 | TRBV10-3 | . | TRBD1 | TGTGCCAGCAGTCACCACTCCGGGACAGGGGTAACCGGGGAGCTGTTTTTT | CASSHHSGTGVTGELFF
TRBJ1-6 | 13 | TRBV27 | many | . | TGTGCCAGCACGACAGCACCTAATTCACCCCTCCACTTT | CASTTAPNSPLHF
TRBJ2-5 | 15 | TRBV7-2 | many | . | TGTGCCAGCAGCGCGGGGACAGCCCTCCGGGAGACCCAGTACTTC | CASSAGTALRETQYF
TRBJ1-6 | 18 | TRBV4-1 | . | . | TGCGCCAGCAGCCAAGATATTCTAGGGAGCTCCTATAATTCACCCCTCCACTTT | CASSQDILGSSYNSPLHF
TRBJ2-2 | 15 | TRBV7-9 | many | . | TGTGCCAGCAGCGAACAGGGCATTAACACCGGGGAGCTGTTTTTT | CASSEQGINTGELFF
TRBJ1-6 | 19 | TRBV6-5 | . | TRBD1 | TGTGCCAGCAGTTACGGGACAGGGGGAGTAGGCTCCTATAATTCACCCCTCCACTTT | CASSYGTGGVGSYNSPLHF
TRBJ2-5 | 11 | TRBV29-1 | few | . | TGCAGCGTTGTCAGAGCATTTACCCAGTACTTC | CSVVRAFTQYF
TRBJ1-2 | 15 | TRBV7-3 | . | . | TGTGCCAGCAGTCCACCGGGACTGACGATCTATGGCTACACCTTC | CASSPPGLTIYGYTF
TRBJ1-2 | 13 | TRBV7-9 | many | . | TGTGCCAGCAGCCCCTCCCGTCTAGATGGCTACACCTTC | CASSPSRLDGYTF
TRBJ1-4 | 14 | TRBV12-3/TRBV12-4 | many | . | TGTGCCAGCAGTTTAACGCCGGCTAATGAAAAACTGTTTTTT | CASSLTPANEKLFF